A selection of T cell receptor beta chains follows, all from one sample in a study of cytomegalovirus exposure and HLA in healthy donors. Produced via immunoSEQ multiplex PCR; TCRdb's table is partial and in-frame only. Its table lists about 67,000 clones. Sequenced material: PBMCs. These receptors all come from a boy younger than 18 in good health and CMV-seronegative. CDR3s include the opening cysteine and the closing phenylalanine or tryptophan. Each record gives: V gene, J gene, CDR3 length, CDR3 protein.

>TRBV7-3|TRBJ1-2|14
CASSLEQGLHGYTF
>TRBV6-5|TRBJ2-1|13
CASSYFLADEQFF
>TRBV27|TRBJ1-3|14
CASSLGAPGNTIYF
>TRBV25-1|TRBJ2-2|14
CASSAIIAAGELFF
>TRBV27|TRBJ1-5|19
CASSLGWQGAAPRNQPQHF
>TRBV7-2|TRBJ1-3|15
CASSFDRANGNTIYF
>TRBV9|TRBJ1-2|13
CASSVGQGYGYTF
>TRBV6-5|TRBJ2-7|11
CASSSGGEQYF
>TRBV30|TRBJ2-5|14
CAWSGLALQETQYF
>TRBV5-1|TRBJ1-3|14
CASSLSGTGNTIYF
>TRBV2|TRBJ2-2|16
CASILTSGGNTGELFF
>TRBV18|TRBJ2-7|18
CASSPFAGTGEDSYEQYF
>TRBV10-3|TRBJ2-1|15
CAIRPGTSGRTEQFF
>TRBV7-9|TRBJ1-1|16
CASSLRTPGQNTEAFF
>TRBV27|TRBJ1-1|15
CASRAGTGGSGEAFF
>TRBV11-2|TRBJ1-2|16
CASRYRTGEGNYGYTF
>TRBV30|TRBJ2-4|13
CAWSADSKNIQYF
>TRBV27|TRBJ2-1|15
CASSLAGSSYNEQFF
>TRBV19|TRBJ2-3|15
CASSIVAGIPDTQYF
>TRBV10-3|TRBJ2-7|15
CAISESLGRRTEQYF
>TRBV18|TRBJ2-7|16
CASSPLEGTASYEQYF
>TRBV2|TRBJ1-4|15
CASILNRDRNEKLFF
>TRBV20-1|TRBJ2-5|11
CSPAGGETQYF